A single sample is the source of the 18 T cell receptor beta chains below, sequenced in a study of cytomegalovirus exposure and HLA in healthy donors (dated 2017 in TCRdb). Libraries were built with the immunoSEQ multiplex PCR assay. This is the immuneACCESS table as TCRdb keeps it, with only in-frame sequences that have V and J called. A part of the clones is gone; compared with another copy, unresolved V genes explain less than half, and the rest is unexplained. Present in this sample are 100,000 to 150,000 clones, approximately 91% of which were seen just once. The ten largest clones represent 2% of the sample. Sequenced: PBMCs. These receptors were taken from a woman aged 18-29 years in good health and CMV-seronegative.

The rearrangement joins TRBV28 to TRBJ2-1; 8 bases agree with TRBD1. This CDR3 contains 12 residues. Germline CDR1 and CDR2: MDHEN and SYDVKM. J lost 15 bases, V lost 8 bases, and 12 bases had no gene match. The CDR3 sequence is CASHYGQGARFF. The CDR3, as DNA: TGTGCCAGCCACTACGGGCAGGGGGCACGGTTCTTC. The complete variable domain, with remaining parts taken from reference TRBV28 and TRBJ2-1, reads DVKVTQSSRYLVKRTGEKVFLECVQDMDHENMFWYRQDPGLGLRLIYFSYDVKMKEKGDIPEGYSVSREKKERFSLILESASTNQTSMYLCASHYGQGARFFGPGTRLTVL.

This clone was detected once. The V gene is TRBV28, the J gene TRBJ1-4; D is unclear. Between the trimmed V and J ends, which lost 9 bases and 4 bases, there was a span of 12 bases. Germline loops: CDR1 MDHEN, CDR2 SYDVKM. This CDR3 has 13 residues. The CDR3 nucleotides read TGTGCCAGTTGTAGAAGATTTAATGAAAAACTGTTTTTT. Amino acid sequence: CASCRRFNEKLFF.

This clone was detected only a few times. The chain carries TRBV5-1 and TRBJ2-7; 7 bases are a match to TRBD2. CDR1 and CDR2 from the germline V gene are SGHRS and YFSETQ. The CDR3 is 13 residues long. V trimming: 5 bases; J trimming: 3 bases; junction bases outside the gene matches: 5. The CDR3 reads CASRIERDYEQYF. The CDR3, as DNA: TGCGCCAGCAGGATCGAGCGGGACTACGAGCAGTACTTC.

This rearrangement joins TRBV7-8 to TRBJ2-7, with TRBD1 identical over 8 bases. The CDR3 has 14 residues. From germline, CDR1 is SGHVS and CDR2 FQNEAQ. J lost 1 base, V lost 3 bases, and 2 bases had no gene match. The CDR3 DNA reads TGTGCCAGCAGCTTCCGGACAGGGTCCTACGAGCAGTACTTC. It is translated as CASSFRTGSYEQYF.

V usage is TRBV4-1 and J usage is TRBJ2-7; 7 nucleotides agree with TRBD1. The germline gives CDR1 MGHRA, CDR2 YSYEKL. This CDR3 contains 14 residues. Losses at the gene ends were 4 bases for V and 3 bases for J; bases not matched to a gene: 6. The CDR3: CASSPRDSGYEQYF. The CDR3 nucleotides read TGCGCCAGCAGCCCCCGGGACAGCGGCTACGAGCAGTACTTC.

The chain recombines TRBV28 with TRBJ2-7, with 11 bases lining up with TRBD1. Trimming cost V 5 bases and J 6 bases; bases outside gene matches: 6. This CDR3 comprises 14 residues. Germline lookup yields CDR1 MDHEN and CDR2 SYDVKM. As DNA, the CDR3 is TGTGCCAGCAGTCTGGGACAGGGGGGCTCCGAGCAGTACTTC. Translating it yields CASSLGQGGSEQYF.

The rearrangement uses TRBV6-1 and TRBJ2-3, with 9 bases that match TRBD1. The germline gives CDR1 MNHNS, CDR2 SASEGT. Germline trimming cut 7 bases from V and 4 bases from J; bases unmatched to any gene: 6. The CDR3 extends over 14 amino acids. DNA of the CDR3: TGTGCCAGCAATGGGGGACAGGGTCCAGATACGCAGTATTTT. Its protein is CASNGGQGPDTQYF.

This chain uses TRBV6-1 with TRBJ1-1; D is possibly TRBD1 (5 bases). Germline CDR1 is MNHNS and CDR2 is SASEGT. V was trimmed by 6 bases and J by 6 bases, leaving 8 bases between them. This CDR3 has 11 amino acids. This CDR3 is CASRSGPEAFF. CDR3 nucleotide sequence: TGTGCCAGCAGGTCAGGGCCTGAAGCTTTCTTT.

The CDR3 nucleotides are TGCGCCAGCAGTGATGGAGGGGTAAATCAGCCCCAGCATTTT. Protein product: CASSDGGVNQPQHF. V is TRBV10-1 and J is TRBJ1-5, with D tentatively TRBD1 (5 bases). Trimming took off 3 bases at V and 4 bases at J, with 10 bases between the two ends. The CDR3 is 14 amino acids. Per germline, CDR1 WNHNN and CDR2 SYGVQD (reference sequence).

The CDR3 region is CASSHGQGRSYEQYF. DNA for the CDR3: TGCGCCAGCAGTCATGGACAGGGAAGGTCCTACGAGCAGTACTTC. The chain uses TRBV23-1 and TRBJ2-7; 8 nucleotides match TRBD1. TRBV23-1 belongs to the ORF category, with a function that is uncertain. Unmatched junction bases numbered 5, after V lost 3 bases and J lost 1 base. The CDR3 is 15 amino acids.

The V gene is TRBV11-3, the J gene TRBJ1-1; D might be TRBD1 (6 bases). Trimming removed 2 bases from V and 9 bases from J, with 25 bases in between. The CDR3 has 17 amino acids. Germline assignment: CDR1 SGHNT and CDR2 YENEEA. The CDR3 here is CASSLRASLGARSKAFF. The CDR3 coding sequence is TGTGCCAGCAGCTTACGGGCTAGTCTGGGGGCGCGGTCTAAAGCTTTCTTT. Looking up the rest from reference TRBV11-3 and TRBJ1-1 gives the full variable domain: EAGVVQSPRYKIIEKKQPVAFWCNPISGHNTLYWYLQNLGQGPELLIRYENEEAVDDSQLPKDRFSAERLKGVDSTLKIQPAELGDSAVYLCASSLRASLGARSKAFFGQGTRLTVV.

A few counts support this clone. CDR3 nucleotide sequence: TGTGCCACCAGCAGAGTGGGGCAGGGTTGGGATGGCTACACCTTC. Translation gives CATSRVGQGWDGYTF. The rearrangement joins TRBV15 to TRBJ1-2, with a possible D match to TRBD1 (5 bases). The CDR3 is made up of 15 amino acids. V lost 1 base, J lost 6 bases, and 15 bases lay in between. Germline V lookup: CDR1 LNHNV, CDR2 YYDKDF (reference sequence). Supplemented by reference TRBV15 and TRBJ1-2, the full variable domain reads DAMVIQNPRYQVTQFGKPVTLSCSQTLNHNVMYWYQQKSSQAPKLLFHYYDKDFNNEADTPDNFQSRRPNTSFCFLDIRSPGLGDTAMYLCATSRVGQGWDGYTFGSGTRLTVV.

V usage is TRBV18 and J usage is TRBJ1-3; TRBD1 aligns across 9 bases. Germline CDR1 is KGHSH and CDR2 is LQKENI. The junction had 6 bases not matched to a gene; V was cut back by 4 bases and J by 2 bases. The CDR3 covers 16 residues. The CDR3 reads CASSRLTGGPGNTIYF. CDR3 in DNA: TGTGCCAGCTCACGACTAACAGGGGGCCCTGGAAACACCATATATTTT.

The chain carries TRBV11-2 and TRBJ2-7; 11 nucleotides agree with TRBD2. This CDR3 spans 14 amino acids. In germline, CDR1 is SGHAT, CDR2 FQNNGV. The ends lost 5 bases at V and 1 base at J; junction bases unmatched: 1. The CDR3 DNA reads TGTGCCAGCAGCAGGACTAGCGGGTCCTACGAGCAGTACTTC. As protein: CASSRTSGSYEQYF.

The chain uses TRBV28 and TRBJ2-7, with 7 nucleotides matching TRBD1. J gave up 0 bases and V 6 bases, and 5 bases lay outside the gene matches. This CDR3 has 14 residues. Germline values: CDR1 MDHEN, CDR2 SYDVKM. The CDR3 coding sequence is TGTGCCAGCAGCCCCAGGGACAGCTCCTACGAGCAGTACTTC. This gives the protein CASSPRDSSYEQYF.

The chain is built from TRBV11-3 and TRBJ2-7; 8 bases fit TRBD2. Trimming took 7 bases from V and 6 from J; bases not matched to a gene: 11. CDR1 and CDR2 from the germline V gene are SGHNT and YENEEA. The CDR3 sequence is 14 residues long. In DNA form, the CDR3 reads TGTGCCAGCACCGGGGGGGGAAACGCGGGCGAGCAGTACTTC. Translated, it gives CASTGGGNAGEQYF. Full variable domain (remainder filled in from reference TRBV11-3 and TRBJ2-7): EAGVVQSPRYKIIEKKQPVAFWCNPISGHNTLYWYLQNLGQGPELLIRYENEEAVDDSQLPKDRFSAERLKGVDSTLKIQPAELGDSAVYLCASTGGGNAGEQYFGPGTRLTVT.

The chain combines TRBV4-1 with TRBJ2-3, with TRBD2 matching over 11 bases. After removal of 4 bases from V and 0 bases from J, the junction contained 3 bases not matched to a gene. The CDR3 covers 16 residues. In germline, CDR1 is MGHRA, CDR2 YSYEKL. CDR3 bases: TGCGCCAGCAGCCCCCGACTAGCGGGGAGCACAGATACGCAGTATTTT. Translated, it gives CASSPRLAGSTDTQYF.

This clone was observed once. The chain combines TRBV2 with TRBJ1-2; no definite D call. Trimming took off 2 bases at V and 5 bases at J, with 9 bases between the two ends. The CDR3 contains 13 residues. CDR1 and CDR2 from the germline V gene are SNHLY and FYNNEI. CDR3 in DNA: TGTGCCAGCAGTGAAACAGCCTTATATGGCTACACCTTC. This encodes CASSETALYGYTF.